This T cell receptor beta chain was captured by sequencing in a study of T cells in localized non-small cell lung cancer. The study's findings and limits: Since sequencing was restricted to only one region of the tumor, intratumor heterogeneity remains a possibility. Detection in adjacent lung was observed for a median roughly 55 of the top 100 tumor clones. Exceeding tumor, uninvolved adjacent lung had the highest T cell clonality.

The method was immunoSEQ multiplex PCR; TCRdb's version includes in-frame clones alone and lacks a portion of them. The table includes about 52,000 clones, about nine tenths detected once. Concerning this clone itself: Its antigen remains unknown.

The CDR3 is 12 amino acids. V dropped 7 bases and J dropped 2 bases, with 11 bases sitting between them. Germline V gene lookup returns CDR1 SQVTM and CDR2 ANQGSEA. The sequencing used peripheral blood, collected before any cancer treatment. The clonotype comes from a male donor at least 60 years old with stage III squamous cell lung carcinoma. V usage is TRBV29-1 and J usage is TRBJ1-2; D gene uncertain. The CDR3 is CSARTVNYGYTF. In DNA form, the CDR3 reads TGCAGCGCCCGGACGGTGAACTATGGCTACACCTTC. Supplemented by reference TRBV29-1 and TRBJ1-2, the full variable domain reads SAVISQKPSRDICQRGTSLTIQCQVDSQVTMMFWYRQQPGQSLTLIATANQGSEATYESGFVIDKFPISRPNLTFSTLTVSNMSPEDSSIYLCSARTVNYGYTFGSGTRLTVV.